This T cell receptor (beta chain) was profiled in a study of blood T cell repertoires in COVID-19 (dated by TCRdb to between 2020 and 2021). Notes on the research overall: Samples from collaborators originated in the United States, Italy and Spain and spanned both the acute and convalescent phases of COVID-19. Subjects who had been exposed to COVID-19, were actively infected with it, or had recovered from it provided the deeply sampled blood TCRbeta repertoires that made up the dataset. Samples were obtained from the ongoing ImmuneRACE study (first 160 participants) and from 1,254 subjects provided by 6 global collaborators. The prospective study material was composed of cDNA or gDNA derived from T cells, B-cell-depleted T cells, or PBMCs. The repertoires were made available in a free public database intended to serve as a resource for research on the immune response to SARS-CoV-2. The sample metadata nearly always contained a de-identified subject ID, COVID-19 status, age in years and sex. Where available, HLA class I and class II types were taken from metadata supplied by the sample provider and were not determined by assay-based typing. Broad study findings and their caveats: The amount of clinical and demographic metadata varied by source and participant and was provided uncurated.

Participants in the prospective study were enrolled through a virtual design, were aged about 18 to 100 years, and lived in fewer than 30 United States geographic areas. To assign participants to cohorts, the prospective study relied on clinical history that participants themselves reported in a screening survey and a study questionnaire. Exposed participants were defined as having been in contact with someone with a PCR-confirmed or clinician-diagnosed COVID-19 case within 2 weeks of study entry. In the prospective study, mobile phlebotomists collected whole blood, serum and a nasopharyngeal or oropharyngeal swab from each participant. Participants in the prospective study had the option to provide additional blood draws and questionnaires over a roughly 2-month period. Before DNA extraction, prospective study blood samples were shipped either frozen or at room temperature. The immunoSEQ Assay, a bias-controlled multiplex PCR, was used to amplify TCRbeta CDR3 regions from genomic DNA. As for how the authors treated the data: Within the assay, amplification of reference gene primers was used to estimate how many nucleated cells each sample contained. To quantify the absolute abundance of each unique TCRbeta CDR3 rearrangement, sequence reads were collapsed and filtered. For each sample, productive Simpson clonality was calculated as the square root of Simpson's diversity index over productive rearrangements. In TCRdb, the immuneACCESS table is reduced to in-frame sequences with V and J assigned. These tables do not hold every clone; where another copy was compared, an unresolved V gene accounts for under half, and the others remain unexplained. V and J calls and clone size are given by that table; D and trimming were obtained from the DNA. The sample yields 250,000 to 300,000 clones; around 92% were counted once. The ten top clones hold roughly 2.9% of the sample.

Comments on this clone: What this receptor recognizes is not known. The record has no base qualities; no much larger clone is one base away.

Ends trimmed: V by 2 bases, J by 4 bases; bases unmatched to a gene: 10. Looking up the germline V gene yields CDR1 SGHRS and CDR2 YFSETQ. Inclusive of the bounding cysteine and phenylalanine, the CDR3 is 17 residues long. Only the CDR3 DNA stays, 51 bases, in frame from base 1. The chain employs TRBV5-1 and TRBJ1-4, with TRBD1 matching 8 junction bases. The clonotype comes from a woman aged 45 to 65 who had been exposed to COVID-19. The sequenced material came from PBMCs or T cells enriched from blood (not recorded which). The DNA sequence follows: TGCGCCAGCAGCTTTTCCGGACAGGGCCAACTTAATGAAAAACTGTTTTTT. Its translation is CASSFSGQGQLNEKLFF.